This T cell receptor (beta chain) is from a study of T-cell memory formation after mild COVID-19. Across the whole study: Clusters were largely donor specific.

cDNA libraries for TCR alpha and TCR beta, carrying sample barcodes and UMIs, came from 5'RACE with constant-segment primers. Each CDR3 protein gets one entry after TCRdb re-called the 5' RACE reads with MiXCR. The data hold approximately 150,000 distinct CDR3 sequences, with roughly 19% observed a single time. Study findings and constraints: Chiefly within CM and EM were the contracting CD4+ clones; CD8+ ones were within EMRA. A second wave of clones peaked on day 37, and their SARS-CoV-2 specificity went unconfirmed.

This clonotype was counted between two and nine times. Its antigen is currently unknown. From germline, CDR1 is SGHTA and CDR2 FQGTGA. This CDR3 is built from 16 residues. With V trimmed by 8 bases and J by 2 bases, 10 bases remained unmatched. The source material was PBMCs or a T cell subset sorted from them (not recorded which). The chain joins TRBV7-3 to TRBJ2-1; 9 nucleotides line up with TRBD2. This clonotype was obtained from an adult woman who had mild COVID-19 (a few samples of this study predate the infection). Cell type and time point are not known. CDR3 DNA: TGTGCCAGCGCCAAAACTAGCGGGTCCGCCTACAATGAGCAGTTCTTC. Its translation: CASAKTSGSAYNEQFF.